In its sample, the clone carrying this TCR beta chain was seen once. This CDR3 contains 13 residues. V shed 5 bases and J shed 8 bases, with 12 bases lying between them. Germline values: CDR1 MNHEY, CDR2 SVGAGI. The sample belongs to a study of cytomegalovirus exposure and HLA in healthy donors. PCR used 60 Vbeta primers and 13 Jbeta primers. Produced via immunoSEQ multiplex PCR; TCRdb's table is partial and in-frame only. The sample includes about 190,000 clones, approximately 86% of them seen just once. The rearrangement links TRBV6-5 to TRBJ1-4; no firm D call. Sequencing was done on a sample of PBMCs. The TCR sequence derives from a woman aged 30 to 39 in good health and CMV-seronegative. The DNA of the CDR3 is TGTGCCAGCAGTCCGGGATGGAGGGAAAAACTGTTTTTT. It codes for CASSPGWREKLFF.